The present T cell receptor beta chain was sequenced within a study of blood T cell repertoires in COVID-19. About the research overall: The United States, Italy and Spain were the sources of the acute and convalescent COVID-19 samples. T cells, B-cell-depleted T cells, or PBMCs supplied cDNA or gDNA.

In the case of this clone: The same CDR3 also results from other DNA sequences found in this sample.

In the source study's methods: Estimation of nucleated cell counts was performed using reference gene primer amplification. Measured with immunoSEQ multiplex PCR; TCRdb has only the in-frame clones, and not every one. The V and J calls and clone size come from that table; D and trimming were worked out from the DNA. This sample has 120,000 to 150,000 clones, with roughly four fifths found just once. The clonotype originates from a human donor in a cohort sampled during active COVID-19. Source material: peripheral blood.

The CDR3 spells CASSPGTAYNEQFF. The CDR3 DNA reads TGTGCCAGCAGCCCCGGGACAGCTTACAATGAGCAGTTCTTC. This chain joins TRBV7-3 and TRBJ2-1; 7 nucleotides agree with TRBD1. CDR3 length: 14 residues. The trim removed 5 bases at V and 4 bases at J, leaving 5 bases unmatched. Germline V lookup: CDR1 SGHTA, CDR2 FQGTGA. The complete variable domain, with remaining parts taken from reference TRBV7-3 and TRBJ2-1, reads GAGVSQTPSNKVTEKGKYVELRCDPISGHTALYWYRQSLGQGPEFLIYFQGTGAADDSGLPNDRFFAVRPEGSVSTLKIQRTERGDSAVYLCASSPGTAYNEQFFGPGTRLTVL.